One and the same sample provided the 2 T cell receptor beta chains below, sequenced in a study of cytomegalovirus exposure and HLA in healthy donors. This PCR relied on a set of 60 Vbeta primers and 13 Jbeta primers. Libraries were prepared by immunoSEQ multiplex PCR; TCRdb keeps only in-frame clonotypes and omits some of them. The sample yields 200,000 or so clones, around 83% seen once. Sequencing input: PBMCs. All receptors derive from a young woman in good health and CMV-seronegative.

The chain recombines TRBV28 with TRBJ2-6; 8 nucleotides align to TRBD1. The length of the CDR3 is 15 residues. Germline lookup yields CDR1 MDHEN and CDR2 SYDVKM. The V segment lost 3 bases and the J segment 14 bases; nucleotides outside the gene matches: 12. The CDR3 here is CASSFLTTGGNFLTF. CDR3 sequence (DNA): TGTGCCAGCAGTTTCTTAACAACAGGGGGTAATTTCCTGACTTTC.

The chain joins TRBV9 to TRBJ2-7, with D maybe TRBD1 (5 bases). Per germline, CDR1 SGDLS and CDR2 YYNGEE. The CDR3 totals 15 residues. Between the trimmed V and J ends, which lost 0 bases and 3 bases, there was a span of 13 bases. CDR3 sequence (DNA): TGTGCCAGCAGCGTAGATCAGGGATTGGGCTACGAGCAGTACTTC. Residues: CASSVDQGLGYEQYF.